This TCR beta chain came from a study of post-analysis software for immune sequencing data. As to this clonotype: The antigen is not known.

Overall study findings and caveats: Strong co-clustering by F measure linked samples that shared a preparation batch. Five TRBV segments, TRBV5-6, TRBV5-1 and TRBV20-1 among them, were found more frequent in patients than controls.

CDR1 and CDR2 (germline): ENHRY, SYGVKD. Trimming removed 0 bases at V and 11 bases at J, with 11 bases between. The CDR3 spans 13 residues. Unique molecular identifiers tagged the TCR beta cDNA libraries. Researchers reported roughly 510,000 cDNA molecules coming from roughly 1 to 10 million T cells. Using its own MiXCR run on the PCR reads, TCRdb lists one record per CDR3 protein. This sample carries some 690,000 distinct CDR3 sequences, approximately 59% of them seen once, and the ten largest clones take about 10%. Specimen: blood. The chain employs TRBV10-3 and TRBJ2-1; possibly TRBD2 for D (5 bases). This clonotype was sampled from a girl aged 2 to 9 with multiple sclerosis. The CDR3 region is CAISESPLDKQFF. The CDR3, as DNA: TGTGCCATCAGTGAGTCACCACTAGACAAGCAGTTCTTC.